The sequence of this T cell receptor (beta chain) was determined in a study of T-cell reconstitution after alpha-beta-depleted transplantation in children. Germline trimming cut 5 bases from V and 6 bases from J; bases unmatched to any gene: 9. CDR1 is SEHNR, CDR2 FQNEAQ, per germline (reference sequence). The CDR3 has 14 residues. The library targeted TCRbeta and was prepared with unique molecular identifiers. TCRdb re-derived calls from the PCR reads in MiXCR, one entry per CDR3 protein. This repertoire shows about 830,000 distinct CDR3 sequences, 15% to 20% found once; its top ten account for around 5.3%.

The chain links TRBV7-9 to TRBJ2-7, with TRBD1 identical over 8 bases. This receptor was identified in a male patient between 5 and 17 years old who had a stem cell transplant for acute lymphoblastic leukemia, so the T cells may come from the graft donor. The sequences come from PBMCs, mostly from graft donor cells, collected 360 days after TCRalphabeta/CD19-depleted stem cell transplant. Here the CDR3 reads CASSARGRKLEQYF. In DNA, the CDR3 is TGTGCCAGCAGCGCCAGGGGGCGAAAGCTCGAGCAGTACTTC.